This T cell receptor beta chain is drawn from a study of T cell responses to AZD1222 COVID-19 vaccine. General study findings and limits: Regions 160-218 and 743-854 held dominance among vaccine-associated CD4 TCRs, which spanned spike. Following two doses of AZD1222, Spike-specific TCR breadth and depth rose. The peak T cell response came first, and repertoires were sampled only after it.

As regards this clone: Its target is not known.

The protocol was immunoSEQ multiplex PCR, while the TCRdb copy is restricted to in-frame clones and leaves out a portion. The sample carries around 100,000 clones, around nine tenths recorded once. V was cut by 4 bases and J by 0 bases, with 10 bases left in between. CDR1 MGHRA and CDR2 YSYEKL come from the germline V gene. The CDR3 is 16 amino acids. V gene TRBV4-1 combines with J gene TRBJ2-6; tentative D call: TRBD2 (5 bases). This TCR was sampled from an adult in good health. The material sequenced was peripheral blood, taken on day 0 of AZD1222 vaccination. The CDR3 reads CASSLLTSSGANVLTF. The CDR3 DNA reads TGCGCCAGCAGCCTCCTTACTAGCTCTGGGGCCAACGTCCTGACTTTC.